The clone carrying this T cell receptor beta chain was recorded many times. The antigen is undetermined. Without the conserved terminal phenylalanine or tryptophan, this CDR3 likely stems from a read error. The data were obtained in a study of early T cells in non-severe SARS-CoV-2 infection. Study information: The sequenced material was bulk RNA from unsorted whole blood, and its chains were unpaired.

Per the germline V gene, CDR1 is SEHNR and CDR2 is FQNEAQ (reference sequence). Trimming pared 2 bases from V and 1 base from J, leaving 9 bases between. The CDR3 sequence is 14 residues long. Study-wide results and limits: Private and CD4 specificities were missed by VDJdb matching, skewed to anti-spike CD8.

In the library, individual cDNA molecules carried attached unique molecular identifiers. MiXCR was run by TCRdb on the 5' RACE reads, yielding one entry per CDR3 protein. The sample records tens of thousands of distinct CDR3 sequences, around an eighth being singletons. The receptor comes from an adult who was a healthcare worker with PCR-confirmed SARS-CoV-2 infection or an uninfected control (not recorded which). What was sequenced was whole blood. The rearrangement links TRBV7-9 to TRBJ2-7, with D maybe TRBD1 (6 bases). CDR3 sequence reads: CASSLTQGSYEQYS. The DNA of the CDR3 is TGTGCCAGCAGCTTAACACAGGGATCCTACGAGCAGTACTCC.